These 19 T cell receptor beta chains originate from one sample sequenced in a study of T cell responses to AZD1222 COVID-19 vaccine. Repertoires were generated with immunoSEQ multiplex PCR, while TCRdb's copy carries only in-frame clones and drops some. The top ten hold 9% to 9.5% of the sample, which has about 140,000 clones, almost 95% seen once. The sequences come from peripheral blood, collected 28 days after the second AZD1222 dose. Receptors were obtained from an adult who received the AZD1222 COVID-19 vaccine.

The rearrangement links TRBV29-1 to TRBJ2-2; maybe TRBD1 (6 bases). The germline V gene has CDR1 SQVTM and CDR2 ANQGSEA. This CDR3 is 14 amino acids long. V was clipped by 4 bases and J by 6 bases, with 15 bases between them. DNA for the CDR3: TGCAGCGTTGCCCCCTCGACAGGCGCCGGGGAGCTGTTTTTT. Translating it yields CSVAPSTGAGELFF.

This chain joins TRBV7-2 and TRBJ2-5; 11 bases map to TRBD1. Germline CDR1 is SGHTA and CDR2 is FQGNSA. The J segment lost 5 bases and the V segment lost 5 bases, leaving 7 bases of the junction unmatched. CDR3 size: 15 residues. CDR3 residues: CASSLTWDRGETQYF. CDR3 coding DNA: TGTGCCAGCAGCCTTACCTGGGACAGGGGGGAGACCCAGTACTTC.

Here the CDR3 DNA reads TGTGCCAGCGGGGAGAGTATGAGTCAGCCCCAGCATTTT. Translating gives CASGESMSQPQHF. The chain combines TRBV27 with TRBJ1-5, with unresolved D. Between the trimmed V and J ends, which lost 8 bases and 6 bases, there was a span of 14 bases. Germline CDR1 reads MNHEY; CDR2 reads SMNVEV (reference sequence). The CDR3 is 13 residues long.

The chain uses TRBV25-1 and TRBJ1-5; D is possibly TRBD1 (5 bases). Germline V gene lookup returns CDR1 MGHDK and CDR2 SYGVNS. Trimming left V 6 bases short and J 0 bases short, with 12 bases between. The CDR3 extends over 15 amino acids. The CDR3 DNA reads TGTGCCAGCAGCAAAGGGGTCGATAGCAATCAGCCCCAGCATTTT. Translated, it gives CASSKGVDSNQPQHF.

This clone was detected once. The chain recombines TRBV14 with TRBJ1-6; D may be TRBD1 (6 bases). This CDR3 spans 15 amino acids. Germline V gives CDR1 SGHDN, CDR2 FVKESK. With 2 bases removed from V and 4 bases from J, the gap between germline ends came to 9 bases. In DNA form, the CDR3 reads TGTGCCAGCAGCCAATCGACAGGTTATAATTCACCCCTCCACTTT. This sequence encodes CASSQSTGYNSPLHF. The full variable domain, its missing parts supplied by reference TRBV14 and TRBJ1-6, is EAGVTQFPSHSVIEKGQTVTLRCDPISGHDNLYWYRRVMGKEIKFLLHFVKESKQDESGMPNNRFLAERTGGTYSTLKVQPAELEDSGVYFCASSQSTGYNSPLHFGNGTRLTVT.

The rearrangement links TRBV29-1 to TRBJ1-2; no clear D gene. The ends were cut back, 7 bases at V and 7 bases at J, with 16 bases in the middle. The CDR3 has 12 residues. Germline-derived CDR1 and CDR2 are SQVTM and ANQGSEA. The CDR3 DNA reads TGCAGCGGCTACACGGCAAGTCGTGGCTACACCTTC. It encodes CSGYTASRGYTF.

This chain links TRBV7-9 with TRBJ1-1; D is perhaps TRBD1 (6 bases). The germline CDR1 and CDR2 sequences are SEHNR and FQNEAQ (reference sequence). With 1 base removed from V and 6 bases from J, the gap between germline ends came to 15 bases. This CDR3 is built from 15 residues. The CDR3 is CASSLGTGYIAEAFF. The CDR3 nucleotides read TGTGCCAGCAGCTTAGGTACAGGGTATATAGCTGAAGCTTTCTTT.

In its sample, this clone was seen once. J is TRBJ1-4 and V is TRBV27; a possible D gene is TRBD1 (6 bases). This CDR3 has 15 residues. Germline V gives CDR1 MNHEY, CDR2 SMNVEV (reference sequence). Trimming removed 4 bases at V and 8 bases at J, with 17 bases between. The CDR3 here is CASSSSGTRSEKLFF. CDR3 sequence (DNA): TGTGCCAGCAGTTCTTCCGGGACAAGAAGCGAAAAACTGTTTTTT. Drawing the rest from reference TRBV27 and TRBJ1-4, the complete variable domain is EAQVTQNPRYLITVTGKKLTVTCSQNMNHEYMSWYRQDPGLGLRQIYYSMNVEVTDKGDVPEGYKVSRKEKRNFPLILESPSPNQTSLYFCASSSSGTRSEKLFFGSGTQLSVL.

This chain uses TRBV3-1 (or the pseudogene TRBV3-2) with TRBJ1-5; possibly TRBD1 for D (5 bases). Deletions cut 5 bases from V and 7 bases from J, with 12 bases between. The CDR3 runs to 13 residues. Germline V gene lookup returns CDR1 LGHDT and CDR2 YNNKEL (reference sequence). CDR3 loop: CASSSIQGQPQHF. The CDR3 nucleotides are TGTGCCAGCAGCTCGATCCAGGGCCAGCCCCAGCATTTT.

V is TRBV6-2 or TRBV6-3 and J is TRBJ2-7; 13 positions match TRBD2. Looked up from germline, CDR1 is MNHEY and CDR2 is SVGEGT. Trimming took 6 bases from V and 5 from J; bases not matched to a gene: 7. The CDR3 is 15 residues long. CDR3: CASSRGLAGDHEQYF. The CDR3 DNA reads TGTGCCAGCAGCCGAGGACTAGCGGGAGATCACGAGCAGTACTTC.

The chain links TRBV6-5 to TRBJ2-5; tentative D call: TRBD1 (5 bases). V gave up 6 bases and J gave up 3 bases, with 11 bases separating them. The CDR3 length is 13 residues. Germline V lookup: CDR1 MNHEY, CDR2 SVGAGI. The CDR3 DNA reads TGTGCCAGCAGAAGCAGGGCTAAAGAGACCCAGTACTTC. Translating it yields CASRSRAKETQYF.

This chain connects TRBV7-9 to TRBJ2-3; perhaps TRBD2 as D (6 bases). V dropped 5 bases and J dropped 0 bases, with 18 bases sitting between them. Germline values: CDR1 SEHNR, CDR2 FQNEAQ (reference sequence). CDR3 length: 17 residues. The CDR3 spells CASSRGWASASTDTQYF. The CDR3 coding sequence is TGTGCCAGCAGCCGCGGATGGGCTAGCGCTAGCACAGATACGCAGTATTTT.

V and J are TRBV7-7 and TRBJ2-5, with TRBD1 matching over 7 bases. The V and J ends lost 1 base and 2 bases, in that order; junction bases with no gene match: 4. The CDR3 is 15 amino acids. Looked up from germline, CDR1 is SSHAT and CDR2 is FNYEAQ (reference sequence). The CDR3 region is CASSLVGGQQETQYF. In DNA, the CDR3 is TGTGCCAGCAGCTTAGTAGGGGGACAGCAAGAGACCCAGTACTTC.

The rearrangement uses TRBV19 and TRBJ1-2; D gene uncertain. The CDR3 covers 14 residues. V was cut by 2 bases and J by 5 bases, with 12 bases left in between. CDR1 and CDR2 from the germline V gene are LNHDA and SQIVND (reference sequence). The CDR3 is CASSIRSSSYGYTF. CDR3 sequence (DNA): TGTGCCAGTAGTATAAGGTCATCAAGTTATGGCTACACCTTC.

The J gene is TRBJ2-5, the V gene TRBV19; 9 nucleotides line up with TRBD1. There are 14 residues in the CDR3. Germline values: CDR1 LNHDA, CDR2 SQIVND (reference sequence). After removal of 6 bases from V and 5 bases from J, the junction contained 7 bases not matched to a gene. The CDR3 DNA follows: TGTGCCAGTAGCCTACAGGGGGCTAGGGAGACCCAGTACTTC. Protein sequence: CASSLQGARETQYF.

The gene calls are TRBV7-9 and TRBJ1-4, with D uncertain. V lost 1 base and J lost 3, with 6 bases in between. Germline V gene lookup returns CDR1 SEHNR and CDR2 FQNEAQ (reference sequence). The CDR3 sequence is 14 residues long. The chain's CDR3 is CASSLVVANEKLFF. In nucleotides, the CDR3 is TGTGCCAGCAGCTTAGTTGTGGCTAATGAAAAACTGTTTTTT.

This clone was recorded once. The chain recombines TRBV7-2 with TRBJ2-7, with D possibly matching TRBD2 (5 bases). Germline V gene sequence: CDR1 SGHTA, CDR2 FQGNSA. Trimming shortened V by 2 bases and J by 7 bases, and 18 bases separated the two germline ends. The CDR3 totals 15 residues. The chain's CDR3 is CASSLWPQARGEQYV. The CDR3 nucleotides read TGTGCCAGCAGCTTATGGCCCCAGGCTCGGGGAGAGCAGTACGTC.

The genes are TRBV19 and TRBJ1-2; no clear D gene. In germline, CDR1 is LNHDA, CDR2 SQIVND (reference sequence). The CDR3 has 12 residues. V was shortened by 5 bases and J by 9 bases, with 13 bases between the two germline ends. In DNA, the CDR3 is TGTGCCAGTAGTTCCCAGGTTTTGAGCTACACCTTC. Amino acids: CASSSQVLSYTF.

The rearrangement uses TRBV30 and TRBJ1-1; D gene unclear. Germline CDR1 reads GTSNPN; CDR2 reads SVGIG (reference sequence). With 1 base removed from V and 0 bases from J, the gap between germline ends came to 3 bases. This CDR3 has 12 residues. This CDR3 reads CAWSDMNTEAFF. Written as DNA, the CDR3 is TGTGCCTGGAGTGACATGAACACTGAAGCTTTCTTT.